The clone carrying this T cell receptor (beta chain) appeared a single time. This specimen belongs to a study of T cells in Graves' hyperthyroidism and ophthalmopathy. From RNA transcripts, TCR beta CDR3 regions were amplified. A first-round RT-PCR of the TCR CDR3 used the HTBI primer set. In TCRdb, the multiplex PCR reads were re-called with MiXCR into one record per CDR3 protein. The sample holds about 570,000 distinct CDR3 sequences, about 45% seen once. CDR3 length equals 19 residues. Looked up from germline, CDR1 is SGDLS and CDR2 is YYNGEE. Trimming removed 0 bases at V and 0 bases at J, with 16 bases between.

Sequences were obtained from peripheral blood or thyroid tissue (not recorded which). This chain joins TRBV9 and TRBJ2-6; D may be TRBD1 or TRBD2 (6 bases each). The receptor's source is an adult woman with Graves' disease, either hyperthyroidism or ophthalmopathy (not recorded which). The CDR3 DNA sequence: TGTGCCAGCAGCGTAGCGCCCCAAGGAGGGGGCTCTGGGGCCAACGTCCTGACTTTC. Its translation: CASSVAPQGGGSGANVLTF.